These T cell receptor beta chains were read from a single sample in a study of T cell responses to AZD1222 COVID-19 vaccine. Method: immunoSEQ multiplex PCR; TCRdb's copy keeps in-frame clones and lacks some. The sample has about 180,000 clones, over 75% seen once. The sequences come from peripheral blood, collected on day 0 of AZD1222 vaccination. The source is an adult in good health. Each CDR3 is given with its conserved first and last residue. Clone size is stated in some rows and not others, as once, few, many or a class when expanded.

v_call: TRBV7-2; clone_size: .; cdr3_aa: CASSLGWRGDESYEQYF
v_call: TRBV5-8; clone_size: few; cdr3_aa: CASSSGEPELFF
v_call: TRBV5-1; clone_size: .; cdr3_aa: CASRGDGNYGYTF
v_call: TRBV2; clone_size: .; cdr3_aa: CASIIRYPTEAFF
v_call: TRBV11-2; clone_size: once; cdr3_aa: CASRNRGPGQNYGYTF
v_call: TRBV9; clone_size: .; cdr3_aa: CASSPGLTAETQYF
v_call: TRBV6-5; clone_size: few; cdr3_aa: CASSYSRGVTDTQYF
v_call: TRBV11-2; clone_size: once; cdr3_aa: CASSLHSNQPQHF
v_call: TRBV28; clone_size: .; cdr3_aa: CASKGGYNSPLHF
v_call: TRBV7-8; clone_size: once; cdr3_aa: CASSLIQGSYEQYF
v_call: TRBV4-3; clone_size: few; cdr3_aa: CASSQLSGANSPLHF
v_call: TRBV13; clone_size: .; cdr3_aa: CASSPGTPNTGELFF
v_call: TRBV29-1; clone_size: .; cdr3_aa: CSVGQDWNQPQHF
v_call: TRBV7-2; clone_size: .; cdr3_aa: CASSLVGFDTEAFF
v_call: TRBV10-2; clone_size: .; cdr3_aa: CASSDPNYPPNTEAFF
v_call: TRBV6-5; clone_size: once; cdr3_aa: CASSPPGRMNTEAFF
v_call: TRBV6-1; clone_size: few; cdr3_aa: CASSDSTTGNYGYTF
v_call: TRBV2; clone_size: once; cdr3_aa: CASSEGGGTDTQYF
v_call: TRBV18; clone_size: .; cdr3_aa: CASSQGWGSNQPQHF
v_call: TRBV28; clone_size: .; cdr3_aa: CASSSRARDGYTF
v_call: TRBV11-3; clone_size: few; cdr3_aa: CASSDSYYGYTF
v_call: TRBV6-5; clone_size: .; cdr3_aa: CASRSSQETQYF
v_call: TRBV28; clone_size: .; cdr3_aa: CASSPQSSYNEQFF
v_call: TRBV29-1; clone_size: .; cdr3_aa: CSVEETGGAEAFF
v_call: TRBV28; clone_size: .; cdr3_aa: CASNLIPGQGAWAEAFF
v_call: TRBV7-9; clone_size: .; cdr3_aa: CASSRDRGRNSPLHF
v_call: TRBV19; clone_size: .; cdr3_aa: CASSIRGHGNTIYF
v_call: TRBV18; clone_size: .; cdr3_aa: CASSSEKEGTEAFF
v_call: TRBV20-1; clone_size: .; cdr3_aa: CSASGDRGLEETQYF
v_call: TRBV6-5; clone_size: .; cdr3_aa: CASSYSGGGYGYTF
v_call: TRBV27; clone_size: .; cdr3_aa: CASSFRTGMVRNYGYTF
v_call: TRBV5-1; clone_size: .; cdr3_aa: CASSLGGEEKLFF
v_call: TRBV7-3; clone_size: .; cdr3_aa: CASRSGSTEAFF
v_call: TRBV4-3; clone_size: .; cdr3_aa: CASSQTDRENTEAFF
v_call: TRBV28; clone_size: .; cdr3_aa: CASSLVTDLTDTQYF
v_call: TRBV24-1; clone_size: .; cdr3_aa: CATEDRGDTGELFF
v_call: TRBV7-7; clone_size: .; cdr3_aa: CASSPLLGQAVETQYF
v_call: TRBV6-1; clone_size: .; cdr3_aa: CASSEIGTKNSPLHF
v_call: TRBV6-2/TRBV6-3; clone_size: .; cdr3_aa: CASSYPGSQAYEQYF
v_call: TRBV2; clone_size: .; cdr3_aa: CASRETSIGTEAFF
v_call: TRBV4-1; clone_size: .; cdr3_aa: CASSQRQGGNYGYTF
v_call: TRBV5-4; clone_size: .; cdr3_aa: CASSLPQGGNTEAFF
v_call: TRBV5-1; clone_size: .; cdr3_aa: CASSATSGAANEQFF
v_call: TRBV28; clone_size: .; cdr3_aa: CASSRGGGNEKLFF
v_call: TRBV7-8; clone_size: .; cdr3_aa: CASSPGTVEETQYF
v_call: TRBV6-1; clone_size: .; cdr3_aa: CASSGTRGGGWETQYF
v_call: TRBV4-1; clone_size: .; cdr3_aa: CASSPRTGLEQYF